These 24 T cell receptor beta chains originate from one sample sequenced in a study of cytomegalovirus exposure and HLA in healthy donors. TCRdb's table, derived via immunoSEQ multiplex PCR, lists solely in-frame clones and lacks some. The sample yields approximately 100,000 clones, approximately 91% seen once. Sequenced sample: PBMCs. The receptor set was obtained from a woman under 30 in good health and CMV-seronegative.

CDR3 residues: CASSPGTDSTDTQYF. The CDR3 region has the DNA TGTGCCAGCAGCCCCGGGACAGATAGCACAGATACGCAGTATTTT. The chain uses TRBV11-2 and TRBJ2-3, with 7 bases aligning to TRBD1. The CDR3 runs to 15 residues. From germline, CDR1 is SGHAT and CDR2 FQNNGV. With 5 bases clipped from V and 0 bases from J, the junction kept 5 bases outside the gene matches.

This chain uses TRBV28 with TRBJ2-7; 8 bases are shared with TRBD2. The CDR3 runs 15 residues. J lost 3 bases, V lost 3 bases, and 7 bases had no gene match. Germline CDR1 and CDR2: MDHEN and SYDVKM. The CDR3 loop reads CASSFTSSGSYEQYF. CDR3 DNA sequence: TGTGCCAGCAGTTTCACCTCGAGCGGGAGCTACGAGCAGTACTTC.

This clone has only one observation. The CDR3 here is CASSLGLDRGRTEAFF. In DNA, the CDR3 is TGCGCCAGCAGCTTGGGCCTGGACAGGGGGCGAACTGAAGCTTTCTTT. The chain links TRBV5-1 to TRBJ1-1; 11 bases match TRBD1. CDR1 and CDR2 from the germline V gene are SGHRS and YFSETQ. J lost 5 bases, V lost 0 bases, and 6 bases had no gene match. The CDR3 runs to 16 residues.

This clone was seen just once. The genes are TRBV27 and TRBJ2-2, with TRBD1 identical over 9 bases. After removal of 1 base from V and 3 bases from J, the junction contained 9 bases not matched to a gene. Germline CDR1 and CDR2: MNHEY and SMNVEV (reference sequence). There are 18 residues in the CDR3. The CDR3 sequence is CASSLYGTGSFDTGELFF. The CDR3, as DNA: TGTGCCAGCAGTTTATATGGGACAGGGTCCTTTGACACCGGGGAGCTGTTTTTT.

The chain links TRBV7-2 to TRBJ2-2; tentative D call: TRBD2 (6 bases). Germline V gene sequence: CDR1 SGHTA, CDR2 FQGNSA. The length of the CDR3 is 16 residues. Trimming took off 5 bases at V and 6 bases at J, with 19 bases between the two ends. The CDR3 spells CASSRGLFRTPGELFF. The CDR3 nucleotides are TGTGCCAGCAGCCGGGGACTCTTCAGGACCCCCGGGGAGCTGTTTTTT.

This rearrangement joins TRBV6-5 to TRBJ1-1; D uncertain. This CDR3 has 13 amino acids. Germline CDR1 and CDR2: MNHEY and SVGAGI. Trimming pared 2 bases from V and 1 base from J, leaving 5 bases between. This CDR3 reads CASSYGGNTEAFF. The CDR3 DNA reads TGTGCCAGCAGTTACGGAGGGAACACTGAAGCTTTCTTT.

This sequence joins TRBV7-9 and TRBJ2-7, with D hard to call. CDR3 length: 13 residues. V was clipped by 1 base and J by 0 bases, with 4 bases between them. Germline CDR1 reads SEHNR; CDR2 reads FQNEAQ (reference sequence). The CDR3 coding sequence is TGTGCCAGCAGCTTAGACACCTCCTACGAGCAGTACTTC. Its protein product is CASSLDTSYEQYF.

This clone was counted a few times. V usage is TRBV6-5 and J usage is TRBJ2-1, with 9 bases that match TRBD1. V shed 6 bases, J shed 5 bases, and the junction held 5 bases outside the gene matches. Germline CDR1 and CDR2: MNHEY and SVGAGI. The CDR3 loop spans 14 amino acids. This CDR3 is CASSRDRVNNEQFF. The DNA for the CDR3 is TGTGCCAGCAGCCGGGACAGGGTAAACAATGAGCAGTTCTTC.

J is TRBJ2-7 and V is TRBV7-9; D possibly corresponds to TRBD2 (5 bases). The CDR3 consists of 14 residues. Germline V gives CDR1 SEHNR, CDR2 FQNEAQ (reference sequence). The V end was cut by 1 base, the J end by 6 bases, with 13 bases between. The CDR3 bases are TGTGCCAGCAGCTTAGGTGTGGGAGTGGGCGAGCAGTACTTC. Translated: CASSLGVGVGEQYF.

The chain employs TRBV5-1 and TRBJ2-7; D might be TRBD1 (7 bases). The CDR3 runs 13 residues. Germline assignment: CDR1 SGHRS and CDR2 YFSETQ. V was trimmed by 4 bases and J by 10 bases, leaving 18 bases between them. CDR3 amino acids: CASSPLQGGRQYF. The CDR3 DNA is TGCGCCAGCAGCCCTTTGCAGGGGGGTAGACAGTACTTC.

The J gene is TRBJ2-5, the V gene TRBV19; D call uncertain. This CDR3 has 12 amino acids. Trimming removed 4 bases from V and 2 bases from J, with 5 bases in between. Germline CDR1 and CDR2: LNHDA and SQIVND (reference sequence). The CDR3 reads CASSRPQETQYF. The CDR3 DNA reads as TGTGCCAGTAGTAGGCCACAAGAGACCCAGTACTTC.

Turning to this clone: A read error may produce the germline difference seen at one junction end. This chain joins TRBV7-2 and TRBJ1-1; D not resolved. CDR1 SGHTA and CDR2 FQGNSA come from the germline V gene. The CDR3 is 12 amino acids. The CDR3 spells CASNLLGTEAFF. In DNA, the CDR3 is TGTGCCAGCAACTTACTAGGTACTGAAGCTTTCTTT.

The chain has TRBV28 and TRBJ2-7; 9 nucleotides align to TRBD1. The CDR3 covers 14 residues. CDR1 and CDR2 from the germline V gene are MDHEN and SYDVKM. The ends lost 4 bases at V and 5 bases at J; junction bases unmatched: 6. CDR3 nucleotide sequence: TGTGCCAGCAGTTCCTCCGGACAGGGGAACGAGCAGTACTTC. Amino acids: CASSSSGQGNEQYF.

The chain employs TRBV5-1 and TRBJ1-2; D remains ambiguous. This CDR3 is 13 amino acids long. Germline V CDR1 and CDR2: SGHRS, YFSETQ. V lost 2 bases and J 4 bases, leaving 9 bases between the germline ends. This CDR3 reads CASSFQESYGYTF. CDR3 nucleotides: TGCGCCAGCAGCTTTCAGGAAAGCTATGGCTACACCTTC.

The gene calls are TRBV6-5 and TRBJ1-4, with 7 bases fitting TRBD1. Looked up from germline, CDR1 is MNHEY and CDR2 is SVGAGI. CDR3 length: 14 residues. V dropped 6 bases and J dropped 5; count of bases not matched to a gene: 6. The CDR3 region has the DNA TGTGCCAGCAGGGGGGACAGAGGGAATGAAAAACTGTTTTTT. This encodes CASRGDRGNEKLFF.

The rearrangement joins TRBV7-9 to TRBJ2-6, with D hard to call. CDR3 size: 14 residues. V was pared by 4 bases and J by 1 base, with 5 bases between. Germline CDR1 is SEHNR and CDR2 is FQNEAQ (reference sequence). The CDR3 coding sequence is TGTGCCAGCAGCTCCGGGTCTGGGGCCAACGTCCTGACTTTC. Translated, it gives CASSSGSGANVLTF.

The J gene is TRBJ1-5, the V gene TRBV19; D is ambiguous. The CDR3 totals 14 residues. V was cut by 4 bases and J by 7 bases, with 14 bases left in between. In germline, CDR1 is LNHDA, CDR2 SQIVND (reference sequence). CDR3 in amino acids: CASSTYLTRQPQHF. In nucleotides, the CDR3 is TGTGCCAGTAGTACCTATTTGACACGCCAGCCCCAGCATTTT.

This clone has a single count. The gene calls are TRBV7-9 and TRBJ2-5; TRBD2 aligns across 10 bases. Germline lookup yields CDR1 SEHNR and CDR2 FQNEAQ (reference sequence). The V segment lost 4 bases and the J segment 3 bases; nucleotides outside the gene matches: 5. The CDR3 runs 15 residues. The CDR3 protein is CASSSERGGKETQYF. In DNA form, the CDR3 reads TGTGCCAGCAGCTCAGAGCGGGGGGGAAAAGAGACCCAGTACTTC.

The gene calls are TRBV13 and TRBJ2-1; D perhaps matches TRBD2 (7 bases). CDR1 and CDR2 (germline): PRHDT, FYEKMQ (reference sequence). V was cut by 4 bases and J by 3 bases, with 34 bases left in between. There are 22 residues in the CDR3. The CDR3 region is CASSSSGGILLGGGLVYNEQFF. In nucleotides, the CDR3 is TGTGCCAGCAGCTCGTCGGGAGGAATCTTACTAGGGGGAGGGCTAGTCTACAATGAGCAGTTCTTC.

The chain joins TRBV11-1 to TRBJ1-1; 10 bases agree with TRBD1. The ends lost 2 bases at V and 7 bases at J; junction bases unmatched: 10. This CDR3 spans 16 amino acids. Germline assignment: CDR1 SGHAT and CDR2 FQDESV (reference sequence). The CDR3 loop reads CASSLMGQGTAGEAFF. The CDR3 coding sequence is TGTGCCAGCAGCTTAATGGGACAGGGGACGGCAGGTGAAGCTTTCTTT.

The genes are TRBV7-3 and TRBJ2-3; 14 bases line up with TRBD2. V shed 4 bases and J 3 bases; nucleotides not matched to a gene: 3. Germline V gives CDR1 SGHTA, CDR2 FQGTGA. CDR3 length: 16 amino acids. DNA for the CDR3: TGTGCCAGCAGCTACGGGACTAGCGGGGGAACAGATACGCAGTATTTT. This codes for CASSYGTSGGTDTQYF.

This chain links TRBV9 with TRBJ2-1, with 9 bases aligning to TRBD2. V gave up 4 bases and J gave up 7 bases; unmatched junction bases: 9. This CDR3 comprises 15 residues. Germline loops: CDR1 SGDLS, CDR2 YYNGEE. The CDR3 region is CASSITAGGGNEQFF. The CDR3 DNA is TGTGCCAGCAGCATCACGGCGGGAGGGGGGAATGAGCAGTTCTTC.

The CDR3 region is CASSEGTGNTEAFF. CDR3 bases: TGTGCCAGCAGTGAAGGGACAGGGAACACTGAAGCTTTCTTT. The chain links TRBV25-1 to TRBJ1-1, with 8 bases identical to TRBD1. Unmatched junction bases numbered 0, after V lost 2 bases and J lost 1 base. The CDR3 totals 14 residues. Germline V lookup: CDR1 MGHDK, CDR2 SYGVNS.

The V gene is TRBV6-1, the J gene TRBJ2-7, with D unresolved. The CDR3 is made up of 14 amino acids. V was pared by 5 bases and J by 1 base, with 12 bases between. Per the germline V gene, CDR1 is MNHNS and CDR2 is SASEGT. CDR3 protein: CASSITGGSYEQYF. As DNA, the CDR3 is TGTGCCAGCAGTATAACGGGTGGGTCCTACGAGCAGTACTTC.